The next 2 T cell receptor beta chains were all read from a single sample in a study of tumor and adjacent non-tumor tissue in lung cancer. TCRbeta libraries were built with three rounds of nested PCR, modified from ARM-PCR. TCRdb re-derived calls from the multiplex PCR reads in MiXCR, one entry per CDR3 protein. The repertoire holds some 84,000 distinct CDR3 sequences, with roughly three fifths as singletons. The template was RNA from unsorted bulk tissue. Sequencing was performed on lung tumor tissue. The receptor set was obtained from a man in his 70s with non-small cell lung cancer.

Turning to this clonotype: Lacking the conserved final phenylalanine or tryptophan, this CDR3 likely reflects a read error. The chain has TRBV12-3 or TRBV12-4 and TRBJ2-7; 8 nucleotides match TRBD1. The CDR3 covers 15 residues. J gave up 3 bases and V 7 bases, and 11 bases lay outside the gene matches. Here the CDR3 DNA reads TGTGCCAGCACTCCCCAGGGGGCGCGAATCTACGAGCAGTACTTG. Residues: CASTPQGARIYEQYL.

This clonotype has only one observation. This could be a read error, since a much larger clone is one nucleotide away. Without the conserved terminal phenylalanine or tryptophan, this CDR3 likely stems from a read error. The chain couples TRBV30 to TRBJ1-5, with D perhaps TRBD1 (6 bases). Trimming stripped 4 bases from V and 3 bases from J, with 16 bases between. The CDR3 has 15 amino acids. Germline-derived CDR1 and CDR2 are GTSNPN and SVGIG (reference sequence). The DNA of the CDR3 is TGTGCCTGGAAGGACAGAGATAATGACAATCAGCCCCAGCATTCT. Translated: CAWKDRDNDNQPQHS.